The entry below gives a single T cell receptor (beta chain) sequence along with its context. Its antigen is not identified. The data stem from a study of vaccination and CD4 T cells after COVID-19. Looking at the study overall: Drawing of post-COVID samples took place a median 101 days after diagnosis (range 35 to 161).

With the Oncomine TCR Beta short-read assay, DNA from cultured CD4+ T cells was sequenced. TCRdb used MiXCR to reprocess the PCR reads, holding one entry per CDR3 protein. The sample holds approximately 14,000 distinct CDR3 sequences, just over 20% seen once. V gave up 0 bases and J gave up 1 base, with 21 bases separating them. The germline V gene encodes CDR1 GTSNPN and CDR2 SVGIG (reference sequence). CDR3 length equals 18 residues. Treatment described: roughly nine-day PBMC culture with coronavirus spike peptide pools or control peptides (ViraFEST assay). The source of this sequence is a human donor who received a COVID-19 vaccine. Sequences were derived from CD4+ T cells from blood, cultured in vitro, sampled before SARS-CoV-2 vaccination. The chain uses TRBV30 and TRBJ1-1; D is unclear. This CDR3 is CAWSVLPPFRRGNTEAFF. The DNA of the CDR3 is TGTGCCTGGAGTGTACTGCCCCCTTTCCGGAGAGGGAACACTGAAGCTTTCTTT.